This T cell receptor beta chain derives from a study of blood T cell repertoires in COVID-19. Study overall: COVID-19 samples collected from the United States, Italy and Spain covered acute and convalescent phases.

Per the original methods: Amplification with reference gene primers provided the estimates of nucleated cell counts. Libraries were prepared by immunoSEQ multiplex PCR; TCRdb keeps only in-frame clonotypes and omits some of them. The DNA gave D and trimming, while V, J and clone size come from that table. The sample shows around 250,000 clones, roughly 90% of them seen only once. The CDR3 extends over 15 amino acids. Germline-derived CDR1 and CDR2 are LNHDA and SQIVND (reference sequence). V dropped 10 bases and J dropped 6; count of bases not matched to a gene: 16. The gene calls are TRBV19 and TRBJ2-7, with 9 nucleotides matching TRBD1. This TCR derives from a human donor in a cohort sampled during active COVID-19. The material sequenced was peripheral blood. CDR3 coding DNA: TGTGCCACCCAGATGCCGGGACAGGGAGTGGGCGAGCAGTACTTC. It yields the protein CATQMPGQGVGEQYF.